Shown below are 18 T cell receptor beta chains from a single sample sequenced in a study of cytomegalovirus exposure and HLA in healthy donors. In the PCR, 60 Vbeta and 13 Jbeta primers were used. Assay: immunoSEQ multiplex PCR; the TCRdb copy retains only in-frame clones and omits some. The sample has about 150,000 clones; approximately 82% are singletons. Sequencing input: PBMCs. The source is a male donor in good health and CMV-seronegative.

V gene TRBV7-2 combines with J gene TRBJ2-7, with D possibly matching TRBD2 (6 bases). The V end was cut by 5 bases, the J end by 1 base, with 18 bases between. Germline values: CDR1 SGHTA, CDR2 FQGNSA. The CDR3 sequence is 16 residues long. The CDR3 region is CASSLDGGVPSYEQYF. Written as DNA, the CDR3 is TGTGCCAGCAGCCTCGATGGAGGGGTCCCTTCCTACGAGCAGTACTTC.

The gene calls are TRBV2 and TRBJ2-5; 7 nucleotides agree with TRBD1. The CDR3 runs to 13 residues. V lost 2 bases and J lost 7; bases outside the gene matches: 4. Germline V lookup: CDR1 SNHLY, CDR2 FYNNEI. DNA of the CDR3: TGTGCCAGCAGTGAATGGGACAGCGGGACCCAGTACTTC. This encodes CASSEWDSGTQYF.

The chain carries TRBV11-2 and TRBJ2-2, with TRBD2 matching over 7 bases. The V and J ends lost 5 bases and 5 bases, in that order; junction bases with no gene match: 5. The CDR3 contains 14 residues. Germline-derived CDR1 and CDR2 are SGHAT and FQNNGV. CDR3 coding DNA: TGTGCCAGCAGCGGTTGGGAGGGGACCGGGGAGCTGTTTTTT. The encoded protein is CASSGWEGTGELFF. Together with reference TRBV11-2 and TRBJ2-2, the CDR3 gives the full variable domain: EAGVAQSPRYKIIEKRQSVAFWCNPISGHATLYWYQQILGQGPKLLIQFQNNGVVDDSQLPKDRFSAERLKGVDSTLKIQPAKLEDSAVYLCASSGWEGTGELFFGEGSRLTVL.

This clone was observed a single time. The genes are TRBV6-4 and TRBJ2-3, with D possibly being TRBD2 (8 bases). Germline V gene data show CDR1 as MRHNA and CDR2 as SNTAGT. The V gene lost 2 bases and the J gene lost 5 bases, with 23 bases spanning the gap. CDR3 length: 18 amino acids. This chain's CDR3 is CASSDRTGQTREGDTQYF. CDR3 coding DNA: TGTGCCAGCAGTGACCGGACGGGACAGACCCGGGAGGGAGATACGCAGTATTTT.

In its sample, this clone was seen a few times. The gene calls are TRBV23-1 and TRBJ2-1; 7 nucleotides align to TRBD1. TRBV23-1 is an ORF, and what it does is uncertain. V was pared by 11 bases and J by 4 bases, with 11 bases of the junction left unmatched. This CDR3 has 14 residues. The DNA of the CDR3 is TGCGCCCAGAGAGACAGGGCCTATTACAATGAGCAGTTCTTC. It codes for CAQRDRAYYNEQFF.

The chain combines TRBV7-2 with TRBJ2-3; 13 positions match TRBD2. J lost 5 bases, V lost 0 bases, and 5 bases had no gene match. Germline V gene sequence: CDR1 SGHTA, CDR2 FQGNSA. The CDR3 runs 17 residues. CDR3 in amino acids: CASSLATSGGALDTQYF. The CDR3 nucleotides read TGTGCCAGCAGCTTAGCCACTAGCGGGGGGGCCTTAGATACGCAGTATTTT.

CDR3 DNA sequence: TGTGCCAGCAGCCTGATCCCGGACACCGCTAACTATGGCTACACCTTC. This encodes CASSLIPDTANYGYTF. The rearrangement joins TRBV7-9 to TRBJ1-2, with D possibly being TRBD1 (5 bases). The CDR3 has 16 residues. With 5 bases removed from V and 0 bases from J, the gap between germline ends came to 16 bases. Germline V lookup: CDR1 SEHNR, CDR2 FQNEAQ (reference sequence).

This clone occurred a few times. This chain links TRBV19 with TRBJ2-4; no reliable D call. Between the trimmed V and J ends, which lost 3 bases and 6 bases, there was a span of 15 bases. The germline CDR1 and CDR2 sequences are LNHDA and SQIVND (reference sequence). CDR3 size: 15 residues. CDR3 region: CASSIRTYNLNIQYF. The CDR3, as DNA: TGTGCCAGTAGTATCAGAACATATAATTTAAACATTCAGTACTTC.

CDR3 coding DNA: TGTGCCATCAGCGGCGGGACAGGGTATCAGCCCCAGCATTTT. Translated, it gives CAISGGTGYQPQHF. The chain has TRBV10-3 and TRBJ1-5; 9 bases line up with TRBD1. This CDR3 is 14 amino acids long. J was trimmed by 5 bases and V by 6 bases; bases with no gene match: 5. The germline gives CDR1 ENHRY, CDR2 SYGVKD.

The rearrangement links TRBV30 to TRBJ1-1; tentative D call: TRBD1 (6 bases). Germline lookup yields CDR1 GTSNPN and CDR2 SVGIG (reference sequence). The CDR3 is 12 residues long. The V end lost 5 bases, the J end lost 5 bases, and 12 bases lay between the germline ends. CDR3 nucleotide sequence: TGTGCCTGGGGTCAACAGGGAACTGAAGCTTTCTTT. The encoded protein is CAWGQQGTEAFF. Full variable domain (outside the CDR3, taken from reference TRBV30 and TRBJ1-1): SQTIHQWPATLVQPVGSPLSLECTVEGTSNPNLYWYRQAAGRGLQLLFYSVGIGQISSEVPQNLSASRPQDRQFILSSKKLLLSDSGFYLCAWGQQGTEAFFGQGTRLTVV.

DNA for the CDR3: TGCAGCGTGATAGCGGACTACGAGCAGTACTTC. It specifies CSVIADYEQYF. The rearrangement links TRBV29-1 to TRBJ2-7; tentative D call: TRBD2 (6 bases). V shed 6 bases and J shed 3 bases, with 9 bases lying between them. CDR3 length: 11 residues. From germline, CDR1 is SQVTM and CDR2 ANQGSEA.

The rearrangement uses TRBV4-2 and TRBJ2-5; D call uncertain. The ends were cut back, 4 bases at V and 2 bases at J, with 5 bases in the middle. The CDR3 runs 12 residues. Germline V gene data show CDR1 as LGHNA and CDR2 as YNFKEQ. The CDR3 DNA sequence: TGTGCCAGCAGCCTACAACAAGAGACCCAGTACTTC. Its protein is CASSLQQETQYF.

This chain links TRBV27 with TRBJ2-1; tentative D call: TRBD2 (6 bases). V gave up 8 bases and J gave up 3 bases, with 20 bases separating them. CDR3 length: 16 residues. Per the germline V gene, CDR1 is MNHEY and CDR2 is SMNVEV (reference sequence). CDR3 nucleotide sequence: TGTGCCAGCGGTTACGCCGGGCGGGGAATCTACAATGAGCAGTTCTTC. It codes for CASGYAGRGIYNEQFF.

The chain is built from TRBV6-1 and TRBJ1-4; tentative D call: TRBD1 (6 bases). Trimming removed 6 bases at V and 4 bases at J, with 9 bases between. Germline V gives CDR1 MNHNS, CDR2 SASEGT. The CDR3 runs 13 residues. The CDR3 sequence: CASRGHVNEKLFF. As DNA, the CDR3 is TGTGCCAGCAGGGGACACGTTAATGAAAAACTGTTTTTT.

This rearrangement joins TRBV15 to TRBJ2-7; D gene unclear. Per the germline V gene, CDR1 is LNHNV and CDR2 is YYDKDF (reference sequence). CDR3 length equals 12 residues. V gave up 0 bases and J gave up 6 bases, with 6 bases separating them. CDR3 amino acids: CATSRDLPEQYF. The CDR3, as DNA: TGTGCCACCAGCAGAGATCTCCCCGAGCAGTACTTC.

This chain uses TRBV7-2 with TRBJ1-2, with D uncertain. The length of the CDR3 is 13 residues. CDR1 and CDR2 (germline): SGHTA, FQGNSA. V was cut by 5 bases and J by 4 bases, with 11 bases left in between. CDR3 nucleotides: TGTGCCAGCAGCGCCCCCCCGGGCTATGGCTACACCTTC. It encodes CASSAPPGYGYTF.

J is TRBJ2-7 and V is TRBV5-5; 7 bases are shared with TRBD2. This CDR3 comprises 12 residues. Germline values: CDR1 SGHKS, CDR2 YYEKEE (reference sequence). V dropped 6 bases and J dropped 3; count of bases not matched to a gene: 3. In nucleotides, the CDR3 is TGTGCCAGCAATGGGGGGGACTACGAGCAGTACTTC. Amino acid sequence: CASNGGDYEQYF.

This clone was found once. The rearrangement uses TRBV30 and TRBJ2-3; D gene ambiguous. Germline V lookup: CDR1 GTSNPN, CDR2 SVGIG (reference sequence). This CDR3 spans 11 amino acids. V lost 8 bases, J lost 9 bases, and 15 bases lay in between. CDR3: CAAKASETQYF. CDR3 in DNA: TGTGCCGCTAAGGCCTCGGAGACGCAGTATTTT.